This T cell receptor (beta chain) was recovered during a study of immune evolution from preneoplasia to lung adenocarcinoma (TCRdb year 2021). For context, the study as a whole: HLA loss of heterozygosity was seen in roughly 7%, 15% and 33% of AIS, MIA and ADC lesions, and in no AAH lesions. The study profiled immune contexture across lung adenocarcinoma precursors and invasive adenocarcinoma using immune gene expression, TCR sequencing and multiplex immunofluorescence. Resected precursor lesions (AAH, AIS, MIA) and invasive adenocarcinomas were compared against paired morphologically normal lung tissue. The sample size was set by how many specimens were available, not by a prior power calculation. The immune data were integrated with whole exome sequencing and methylation data obtained from the same cohort of nodules. In total, the cohort included 50 to 65 patients with pulmonary nodules, all of whom underwent surgical resection. The TCR sequencing data were obtained from 51 patients. According to the study, 80 to 130 samples were used for TCR sequencing. POLYSOLVER was used to infer Class I HLA alleles from exome data, and LOHHLA was used to detect allele-specific HLA loss.

Study-level results and caveats: Normal lung had the highest top T cell clone frequencies, and these frequencies appeared to fall progressively from AAH through AIS, MIA and invasive adenocarcinoma. The findings rested on association rather than direct causation, and larger cohorts with long-term follow-up and longitudinal biopsies were considered necessary. Because all patients were from Japan and China, applicability to Western populations was uncertain. Clonality was highest in normal lung, while later-stage lesions appeared to show lower clonality but higher T cell density and diversity. T cell clonality was highest in KRAS-mutant nodules compared with EGFR-mutant or double wild-type lesions.

Using the immunoSEQ hsTCRbeta Kit, TCR beta CDR3 regions were sequenced from DNA. Turning to the authors' computational methods: The ImmunoSEQ Analyzer was used to analyse the TCR sequencing data. T cell clonality was defined as 1 minus Pielou's evenness, as computed on productive rearrangements. To measure T cell diversity, the inverse Simpson index was applied to productive templates. T cell density was defined as TCR beta template counts normalized to usable DNA, with usable DNA estimated by amplifying and sequencing housekeeping genes. TCR metrics were compared across histologic stages using two-sided Kruskal-Wallis tests. In its TCRdb copy, this immuneACCESS table keeps in-frame sequences only and misses some clones. Where compared with another copy, unresolved V genes explain less than half of these, and the others have no known cause. Clonal size and the V and J genes are those of that table, whereas D and trimming came from the DNA. The sample table holds 12,000 or so clones, of which 85% were seen once. Of the sample, approximately 3.6% is held by the ten largest clones.

Counted from cysteine to phenylalanine, this CDR3 has 12 amino acids. Only CDR3 DNA is held: 36 bases, read in frame from base 1. The germline V gene specifies SGHNT as CDR1 and YENEEA as CDR2. Trimming accounts for 5 bases at V and 10 bases at J, while the number of junction bases matched to no gene is 6. Concerning this clone itself: It lacks a known antigen. There are no base qualities to consult, and no much larger clone falls within one base.

Between the mid-2010s and the late 2010s, the patients underwent resection in either Japan or China. Histologic diagnosis of each case was confirmed independently by two lung cancer pathologists on H&E slides. Macro-dissection after pathologic assessment enriched premalignant or tumor cells for nucleic acid extraction. DNA was isolated from FFPE tissue using the AllPrep DNA/RNA FFPE Kit. The origin of this receptor is a person aged 50-69 years with lung adenocarcinoma. The chain employs TRBV11-3 and TRBJ1-1; 8 central nucleotides agree with TRBD1. Sequences were obtained from FFPE tissue from an adenomatous hyperplasia lung lesion. What this sample's cell subset or site label stands for: atypical adenomatous hyperplasia (AAH), lung preneoplasia. The CDR3 sequence is CASSPGQGAAFF. The bases are TGTGCCAGCAGCCCAGGACAGGGTGCAGCTTTCTTT.